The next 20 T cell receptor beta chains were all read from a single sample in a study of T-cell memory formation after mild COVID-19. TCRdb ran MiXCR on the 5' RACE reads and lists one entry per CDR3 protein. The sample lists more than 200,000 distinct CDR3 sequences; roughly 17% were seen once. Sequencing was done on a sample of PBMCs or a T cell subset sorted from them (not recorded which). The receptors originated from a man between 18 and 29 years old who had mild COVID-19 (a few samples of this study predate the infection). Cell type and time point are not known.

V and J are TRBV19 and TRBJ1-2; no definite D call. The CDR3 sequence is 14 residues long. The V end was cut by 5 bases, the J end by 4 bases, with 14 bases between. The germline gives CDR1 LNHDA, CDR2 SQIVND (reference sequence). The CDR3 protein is CASSGGLGSYGYTF. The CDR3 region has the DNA TGTGCCAGTAGTGGAGGCCTGGGGAGCTATGGCTACACCTTC.

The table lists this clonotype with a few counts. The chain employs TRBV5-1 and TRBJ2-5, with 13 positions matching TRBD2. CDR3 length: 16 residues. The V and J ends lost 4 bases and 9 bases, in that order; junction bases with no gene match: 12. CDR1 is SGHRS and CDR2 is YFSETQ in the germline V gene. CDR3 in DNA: TGCGCCAGCAGCAGGACTAGCGGGGGCCAGGGGACGGCCCAGTACTTC. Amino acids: CASSRTSGGQGTAQYF.

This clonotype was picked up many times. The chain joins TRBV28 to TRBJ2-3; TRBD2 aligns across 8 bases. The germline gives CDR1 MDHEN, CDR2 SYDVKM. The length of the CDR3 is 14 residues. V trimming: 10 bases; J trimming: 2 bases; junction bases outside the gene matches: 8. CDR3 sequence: CATYSGATTDTQYF. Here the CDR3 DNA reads TGTGCCACTTATAGCGGGGCGACCACAGATACGCAGTATTTT.

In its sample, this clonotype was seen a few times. The CDR3, as DNA: TGTGCCAGCACACCGGGGATCCAAGAGACCCAGTACTTC. Translated, it gives CASTPGIQETQYF. The rearrangement links TRBV28 to TRBJ2-5, with a possible D match to TRBD2 (5 bases). V dropped 7 bases and J dropped 1 base, with 10 bases sitting between them. The CDR3 totals 13 residues. The germline V gene has CDR1 MDHEN and CDR2 SYDVKM.

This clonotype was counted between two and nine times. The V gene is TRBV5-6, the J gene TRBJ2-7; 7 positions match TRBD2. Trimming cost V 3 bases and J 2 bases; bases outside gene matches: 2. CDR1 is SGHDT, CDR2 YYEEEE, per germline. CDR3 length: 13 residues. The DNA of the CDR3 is TGTGCCAGCAGCTCTAGCGGCACCTACGAGCAGTACTTC. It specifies CASSSSGTYEQYF. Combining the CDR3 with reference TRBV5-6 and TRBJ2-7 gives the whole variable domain DAGVTQSPTHLIKTRGQQVTLRCSPKSGHDTVSWYQQALGQGPQFIFQYYEEEERQRGNFPDRFSGHQFPNYSSELNVNALLLGDSALYLCASSSSGTYEQYFGPGTRLTVT.

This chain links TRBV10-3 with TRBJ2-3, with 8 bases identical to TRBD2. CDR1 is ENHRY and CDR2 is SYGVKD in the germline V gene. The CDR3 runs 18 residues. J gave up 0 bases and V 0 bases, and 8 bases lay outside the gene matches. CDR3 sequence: CAISESAGGLPSTDTQYF. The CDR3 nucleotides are TGTGCCATCAGTGAGTCTGCGGGGGGACTCCCAAGCACAGATACGCAGTATTTT.

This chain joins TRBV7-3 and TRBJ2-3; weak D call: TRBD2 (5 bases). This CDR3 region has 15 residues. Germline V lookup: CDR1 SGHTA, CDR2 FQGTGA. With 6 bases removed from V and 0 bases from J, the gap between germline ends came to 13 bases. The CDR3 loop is CASSLYPGSTDTQYF. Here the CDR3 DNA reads TGTGCCAGCAGTCTCTACCCGGGGAGCACAGATACGCAGTATTTT.

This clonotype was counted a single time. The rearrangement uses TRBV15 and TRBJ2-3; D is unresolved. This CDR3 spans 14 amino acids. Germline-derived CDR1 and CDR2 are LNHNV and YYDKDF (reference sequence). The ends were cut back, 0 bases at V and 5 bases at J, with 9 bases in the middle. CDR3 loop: CATSRDVGRDTQYF. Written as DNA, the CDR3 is TGTGCCACCAGCAGAGATGTGGGCAGAGATACGCAGTATTTT.

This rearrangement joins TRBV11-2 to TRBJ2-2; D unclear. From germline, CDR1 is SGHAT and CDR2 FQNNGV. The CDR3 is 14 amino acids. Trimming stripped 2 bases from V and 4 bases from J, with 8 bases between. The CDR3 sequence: CASSLLVGTGELFF. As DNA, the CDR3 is TGTGCCAGCAGCTTACTAGTAGGCACCGGGGAGCTGTTTTTT.

In nucleotides, the CDR3 is TGTGCCAGCAGCTTACTGGGACTGCCCAATCAGCCCCAGCATTTT. Protein: CASSLLGLPNQPQHF. The chain carries TRBV5-6 and TRBJ1-5; D may be TRBD1 (5 bases). The CDR3 sequence is 15 residues long. Per germline, CDR1 SGHDT and CDR2 YYEEEE. V shed 2 bases and J shed 3 bases, with 12 bases lying between them.

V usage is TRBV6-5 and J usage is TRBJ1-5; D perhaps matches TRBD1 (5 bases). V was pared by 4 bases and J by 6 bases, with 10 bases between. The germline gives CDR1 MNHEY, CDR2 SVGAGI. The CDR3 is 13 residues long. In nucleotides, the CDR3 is TGTGCCAGCAGTTCGTGGGGGGGTCAGCCCCAGCATTTT. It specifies CASSSWGGQPQHF.

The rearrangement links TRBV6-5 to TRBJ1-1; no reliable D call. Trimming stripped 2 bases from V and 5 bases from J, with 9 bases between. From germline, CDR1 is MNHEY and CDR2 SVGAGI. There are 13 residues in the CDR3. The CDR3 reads CASSYGAETEAFF. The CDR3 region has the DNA TGTGCCAGCAGTTACGGTGCGGAGACTGAAGCTTTCTTT.

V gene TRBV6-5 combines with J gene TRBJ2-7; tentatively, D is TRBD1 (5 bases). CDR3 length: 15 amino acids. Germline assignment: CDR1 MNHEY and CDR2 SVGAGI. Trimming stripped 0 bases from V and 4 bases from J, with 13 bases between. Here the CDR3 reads CASSYSRTAGYEQYV. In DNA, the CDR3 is TGTGCCAGCAGTTACTCGAGGACGGCAGGGTACGAGCAGTACGTC.

CDR3 sequence reads: CASSPGGQTQETQYF. The CDR3 DNA sequence: TGCGCCAGCAGCCCGGGGGGTCAGACGCAAGAGACCCAGTACTTC. The rearrangement joins TRBV5-1 to TRBJ2-5; 7 bases align to TRBD2. CDR1 and CDR2 (germline): SGHRS, YFSETQ. This CDR3 contains 15 residues. The V and J ends lost 4 bases and 2 bases, in that order; junction bases with no gene match: 8.

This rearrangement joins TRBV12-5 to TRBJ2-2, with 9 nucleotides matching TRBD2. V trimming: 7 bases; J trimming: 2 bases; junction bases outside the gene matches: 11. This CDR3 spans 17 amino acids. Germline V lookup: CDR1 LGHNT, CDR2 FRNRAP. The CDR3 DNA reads TGTGCTAGTGAACCGGGACTAGCTCTGGTTAACACCGGGGAGCTGTTTTTT. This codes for CASEPGLALVNTGELFF. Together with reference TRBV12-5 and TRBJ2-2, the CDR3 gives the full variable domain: DARVTQTPRHKVTEMGQEVTMRCQPILGHNTVFWYRQTMMQGLELLAYFRNRAPLDDSGMPKDRFSAEMPDATLATLKIQPSEPRDSAVYFCASEPGLALVNTGELFFGEGSRLTVL.

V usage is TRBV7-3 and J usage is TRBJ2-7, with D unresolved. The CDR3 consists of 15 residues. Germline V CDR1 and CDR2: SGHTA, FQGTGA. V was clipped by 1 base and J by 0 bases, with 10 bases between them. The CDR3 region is CASSLMWQSSYEQYF. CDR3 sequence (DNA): TGTGCCAGCAGCTTAATGTGGCAGTCCTCCTACGAGCAGTACTTC. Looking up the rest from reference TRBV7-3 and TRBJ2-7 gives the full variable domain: GAGVSQTPSNKVTEKGKYVELRCDPISGHTALYWYRQSLGQGPEFLIYFQGTGAADDSGLPNDRFFAVRPEGSVSTLKIQRTERGDSAVYLCASSLMWQSSYEQYFGPGTRLTVT.

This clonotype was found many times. In nucleotides, the CDR3 is TGCGCCAGCAGCCTCCAAACTAGCGGGGTCTACAATGAGCAGTTCTTC. This translates into CASSLQTSGVYNEQFF. The J gene is TRBJ2-1, the V gene TRBV5-1, with 10 nucleotides matching TRBD2. Trimming at V came to 4 bases and at J to 3 bases, leaving 7 bases not matched to a gene. The CDR3 consists of 16 residues. Germline-derived CDR1 and CDR2 are SGHRS and YFSETQ.

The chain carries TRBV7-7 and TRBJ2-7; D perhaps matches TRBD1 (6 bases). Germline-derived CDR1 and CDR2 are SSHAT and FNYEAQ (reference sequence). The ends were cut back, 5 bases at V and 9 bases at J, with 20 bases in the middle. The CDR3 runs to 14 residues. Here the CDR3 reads CASSAPQQGSRQYF. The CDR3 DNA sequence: TGTGCCAGCAGCGCCCCTCAACAGGGCTCGCGGCAGTACTTC. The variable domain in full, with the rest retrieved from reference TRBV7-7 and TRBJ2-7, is GAGVSQSPRYKVTKRGQDVTLRCDPISSHATLYWYQQALGQGPEFLTYFNYEAQPDKSGLPSDRFSAERPEGSISTLTIQRTEQRDSAMYRCASSAPQQGSRQYFGPGTRLTVT.

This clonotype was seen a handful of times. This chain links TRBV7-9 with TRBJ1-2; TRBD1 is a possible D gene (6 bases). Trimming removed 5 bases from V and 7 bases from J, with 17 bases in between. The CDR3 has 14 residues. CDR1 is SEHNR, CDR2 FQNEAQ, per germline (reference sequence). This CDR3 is CASSLRQGGFGYTF. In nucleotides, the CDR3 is TGTGCCAGCAGCCTGAGGCAAGGGGGTTTTGGCTACACCTTC.

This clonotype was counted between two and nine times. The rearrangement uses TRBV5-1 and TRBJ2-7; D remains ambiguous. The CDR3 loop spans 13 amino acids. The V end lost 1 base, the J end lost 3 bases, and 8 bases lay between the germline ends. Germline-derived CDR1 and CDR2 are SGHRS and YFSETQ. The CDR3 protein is CASSLRDRYEQYV. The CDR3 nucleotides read TGCGCCAGCAGCTTGCGTGACCGCTACGAGCAGTACGTC.